These 28 T cell receptor beta chains were all obtained from the same sample, sequenced in a study of early T cells in non-severe SARS-CoV-2 infection. TCRdb ran MiXCR on the 5' RACE reads and lists one entry per CDR3 protein. This table holds under 90,000 distinct CDR3 sequences, around 15% found once. Sequencing input: whole blood. The source is an adult who was a healthcare worker with PCR-confirmed SARS-CoV-2 infection or an uninfected control (not recorded which).

The chain carries TRBV6-5 and TRBJ1-2; D unclear. The V end was cut by 6 bases, the J end by 3 bases, with 8 bases between. This CDR3 contains 12 residues. CDR1 and CDR2 (germline): MNHEY, SVGAGI. CDR3 protein: CASRDTHYGYTF. Here the CDR3 DNA reads TGTGCCAGCAGAGACACCCACTATGGCTACACCTTC.

The sample holds a few counts of this clonotype. The V gene is TRBV6-5, the J gene TRBJ2-7; D is possibly TRBD1 or TRBD2 (5 bases each). This CDR3 has 13 residues. V was clipped by 6 bases and J by 2 bases, with 11 bases between them. Germline loops: CDR1 MNHEY, CDR2 SVGAGI. The CDR3: CASSTGAPYEQYF. The CDR3 DNA sequence: TGTGCCAGCAGCACCGGGGCCCCCTACGAGCAGTACTTC.

This clonotype showed up many times. The rearrangement links TRBV28 to TRBJ2-7; D unresolved. Trimming took off 10 bases at V and 5 bases at J, with 9 bases between the two ends. CDR3 length: 10 residues. In germline, CDR1 is MDHEN, CDR2 SYDVKM. The CDR3 region is CATSVDEQYF. The CDR3, as DNA: TGTGCCACCTCGGTGGACGAGCAGTACTTC.

This chain connects TRBV29-1 to TRBJ2-2; possibly TRBD2 for D (5 bases). Per germline, CDR1 SQVTM and CDR2 ANQGSEA. Trimming stripped 7 bases from V and 8 bases from J, with 17 bases between. This CDR3 has 13 residues. CDR3 sequence: CSGTTAVRGELFF. The CDR3 DNA reads TGCAGCGGCACAACAGCGGTCCGGGGGGAGCTGTTTTTT.

The CDR3 DNA sequence: TGTGCCAGCAGCTTAGACGGGAGAACCACTGAAGCTTTCTTT. Amino acids: CASSLDGRTTEAFF. This chain joins TRBV7-9 and TRBJ1-1; no clear D gene. The CDR3 length is 14 residues. Trimming shortened V by 1 base and J by 4 bases, and 10 bases separated the two germline ends. CDR1 is SEHNR and CDR2 is FQNEAQ in the germline V gene (reference sequence).

In its sample, this clonotype was seen many times. The V and J genes are TRBV12-3 or TRBV12-4 and TRBJ1-1; D remains unclear. Deletions cut 5 bases from V and 1 base from J, with 11 bases between. The CDR3 covers 14 residues. CDR3: CASSTTTWNTEAFF. The CDR3 DNA reads as TGTGCCAGCAGTACGACAACCTGGAACACTGAAGCTTTCTTT.

The J gene is TRBJ1-1, the V gene TRBV28, with 9 bases aligning to TRBD1. The CDR3 length is 16 residues. The germline gives CDR1 MDHEN, CDR2 SYDVKM. Trimming at V came to 3 bases and at J to 0 bases, leaving 5 bases not matched to a gene. CDR3 amino acids: CASSLYRGLMNTEAFF. CDR3 sequence (DNA): TGTGCCAGCAGTTTGTACAGGGGGCTCATGAACACTGAAGCTTTCTTT.

The sample holds a few counts of this clonotype. The chain joins TRBV27 to TRBJ2-3, with TRBD2 matching over 13 bases. This CDR3 comprises 15 residues. CDR1 and CDR2 (germline): MNHEY, SMNVEV (reference sequence). Trimming at V came to 5 bases and at J to 3 bases, leaving 2 bases not matched to a gene. The CDR3 is CASSMGLAGTDTQYF. For the CDR3, the DNA is TGTGCCAGCAGTATGGGACTAGCGGGGACAGATACGCAGTATTTT.

The rearrangement uses TRBV20-1 and TRBJ2-1; D is unclear. CDR3 size: 10 residues. Germline V CDR1 and CDR2: DFQATT, SNEGSKA (reference sequence). Deletions cut 1 base from V and 6 bases from J, with 1 base between. CDR3 sequence: CSARVNEQFF. CDR3 sequence (DNA): TGCAGTGCTAGAGTCAATGAGCAGTTCTTC.

V is TRBV29-1 and J is TRBJ1-1; 8 nucleotides align to TRBD1. Germline CDR1 is SQVTM and CDR2 is ANQGSEA. Unmatched junction bases numbered 2, after V lost 4 bases and J lost 1 base. The CDR3 consists of 13 residues. CDR3 nucleotides: TGCAGCGTTGCAACAGGGGGGAACACTGAAGCTTTCTTT. Translating gives CSVATGGNTEAFF.

This rearrangement joins TRBV2 to TRBJ1-6; the D gene is possibly TRBD1 (6 bases). The CDR3 runs to 16 residues. Germline-derived CDR1 and CDR2 are SNHLY and FYNNEI. With 3 bases removed from V and 0 bases from J, the gap between germline ends came to 9 bases. CDR3 sequence: CASSEDSSSYNSPLHF. DNA for the CDR3: TGTGCCAGCAGTGAGGACAGCAGCTCCTATAATTCACCCCTCCACTTT. The full variable domain, rest sourced from reference TRBV2 and TRBJ1-6, is EPEVTQTPSHQVTQMGQEVILRCVPISNHLYFYWYRQILGQKVEFLVSFYNNEISEKSEIFDDQFSVERPDGSNFTLKIRSTKLEDSAMYFCASSEDSSSYNSPLHFGNGTRLTVT.

The chain joins TRBV27 to TRBJ1-1; D unclear. The CDR3 is made up of 13 amino acids. V lost 1 base and J 2 bases, leaving 5 bases between the germline ends. CDR1 is MNHEY and CDR2 is SMNVEV in the germline V gene (reference sequence). The CDR3 here is CASSLLSNTEAFF. The CDR3 nucleotides are TGTGCCAGCAGTTTATTAAGTAACACTGAAGCTTTCTTT.

This clonotype was found once. The chain joins TRBV27 to TRBJ2-6; D unresolved. Germline V gene sequence: CDR1 MNHEY, CDR2 SMNVEV (reference sequence). The length of the CDR3 is 14 residues. V lost 2 bases to trimming and J lost 2 bases, with 4 bases between them. The CDR3 sequence: CASSLGTGANVLTF. CDR3 DNA sequence: TGTGCCAGCAGTTTAGGGACTGGGGCCAACGTCCTGACTTTC. Using reference TRBV27 and TRBJ2-6 for the parts outside the CDR3, the full variable domain is EAQVTQNPRYLITVTGKKLTVTCSQNMNHEYMSWYRQDPGLGLRQIYYSMNVEVTDKGDVPEGYKVSRKEKRNFPLILESPSPNQTSLYFCASSLGTGANVLTFGAGSRLTVL.

The chain recombines TRBV4-3 with TRBJ2-7, with 12 bases identical to TRBD2. Losses at the gene ends were 2 bases for V and 2 bases for J; bases not matched to a gene: 7. Germline CDR1 reads LGHNA; CDR2 reads YSLEER. The CDR3 is 17 residues long. The CDR3 is CASSQRLAGAYAYEQYF. In nucleotides, the CDR3 is TGCGCCAGCAGCCAAAGACTAGCGGGGGCCTACGCCTACGAGCAGTACTTC.

The chain recombines TRBV11-2 with TRBJ2-7; D is undetermined. The V end lost 5 bases, the J end lost 2 bases, and 13 bases lay between the germline ends. Germline CDR1 and CDR2: SGHAT and FQNNGV. This CDR3 contains 14 residues. Written as DNA, the CDR3 is TGTGCCAGCAGCCCGACGCCGTTGCCCTACGAGCAGTACTTC. Encoded protein: CASSPTPLPYEQYF.

The chain uses TRBV7-8 and TRBJ1-5, with D possibly TRBD1 on 5 matching bases. CDR3 size: 15 residues. Trimming shortened V by 4 bases and J by 7 bases, and 17 bases separated the two germline ends. Germline V gives CDR1 SGHVS, CDR2 FQNEAQ. CDR3: CASSSEWGFGQPQHF. In nucleotides, the CDR3 is TGTGCCAGCAGCTCAGAGTGGGGGTTCGGCCAGCCCCAGCATTTT.

This clonotype was picked up a small number of times. The chain combines TRBV20-1 with TRBJ2-7; D remains unclear. The CDR3 length is 14 residues. Trimming took off 0 bases at V and 0 bases at J, with 9 bases between the two ends. The germline gives CDR1 DFQATT, CDR2 SNEGSKA (reference sequence). The CDR3 coding sequence is TGCAGTGCTAGAGATCTAACAGTCTCCTACGAGCAGTACTTC. Protein: CSARDLTVSYEQYF.

This clonotype appeared a single time. A much larger clone lies a single base off, so this may be a read error. This chain's CDR3 is CVSSLEASKQETQYF. CDR3 nucleotide sequence: TGTGTCAGCAGCTTAGAGGCTTCTAAACAAGAGACCCAGTACTTC. V gene TRBV11-2 combines with J gene TRBJ2-5, with D hard to call. The CDR3 is made up of 15 amino acids. The germline V gene has CDR1 SGHAT and CDR2 FQNNGV. The entire variable domain, with the rest obtained from reference TRBV11-2 and TRBJ2-5, is as follows: EAGVAQSPRYKIIEKRQSVAFWCNPISGHATLYWYQQILGQGPKLLIQFQNNGVVDDSQLPKDRFSAERLKGVDSTLKIQPAKLEDSAVYLCVSSLEASKQETQYFGPGTRLLVL.

The chain recombines TRBV28 with TRBJ2-7, with 7 bases fitting TRBD1. Germline V CDR1 and CDR2: MDHEN, SYDVKM. With V trimmed by 5 bases and J by 2 bases, 9 bases remained unmatched. The CDR3 sequence is 15 residues long. The CDR3 coding sequence is TGTGCCAGCAGTCTAGACAGGGCAGAAACCTACGAGCAGTACTTC. It translates to CASSLDRAETYEQYF.

V usage is TRBV12-3 or TRBV12-4 and J usage is TRBJ2-3; D is perhaps TRBD1 or TRBD2 (5 bases each). The CDR3 has 12 amino acids. The ends were cut back, 9 bases at V and 5 bases at J, with 12 bases in the middle. For the CDR3, the DNA is TGTGCCAGTTTTACAGGAGGAGATACGCAGTATTTT. Its translation: CASFTGGDTQYF.

The rearrangement uses TRBV6-5 and TRBJ2-2; D might be TRBD1 or TRBD2, each matching 7 bases. Trimming left V 6 bases short and J 2 bases short, with 16 bases between. CDR1 is MNHEY, CDR2 SVGAGI, per germline. This CDR3 is 16 amino acids long. This CDR3 reads CASSEGRDRNTGELFF. CDR3 coding DNA: TGTGCCAGCAGCGAGGGGAGGGACAGAAACACCGGGGAGCTGTTTTTT.

This clonotype came up a few times. V usage is TRBV2 and J usage is TRBJ2-2; TRBD1 might be the D (5 bases). The CDR3 is 14 amino acids. Germline CDR1 reads SNHLY; CDR2 reads FYNNEI. V lost 2 bases, J lost 1 base, and 5 bases lay in between. In DNA, the CDR3 is TGTGCCAGCAGTGAACAGGGGAACACCGGGGAGCTGTTTTTT. Amino acid sequence: CASSEQGNTGELFF.

This clonotype was detected ten times or more. V usage is TRBV7-2 and J usage is TRBJ1-5; D gene ambiguous. Germline CDR1 is SGHTA and CDR2 is FQGNSA. V was cut by 11 bases and J by 6 bases, with 14 bases left in between. The CDR3 runs 12 residues. For the CDR3, the DNA is TGTGCCGCGGGTGAGGAGGTTCAGCCCCAGCATTTT. Encoded protein: CAAGEEVQPQHF.

This clonotype was detected a few times. The chain recombines TRBV29-1 with TRBJ1-3; the D is unclear. V was clipped by 6 bases and J by 0 bases, with 12 bases between them. The CDR3 runs 14 residues. Germline values: CDR1 SQVTM, CDR2 ANQGSEA. The chain's CDR3 is CSVSPGSSGNTIYF. CDR3 nucleotide sequence: TGCAGCGTCTCTCCGGGAAGCTCTGGAAACACCATATATTTT.

This clonotype was found a few times. V and J are TRBV29-1 and TRBJ2-1, with D perhaps given as TRBD1 or TRBD2 (5 bases each). V dropped 5 bases and J dropped 7 bases, with 9 bases sitting between them. The CDR3 has 11 amino acids. In germline, CDR1 is SQVTM, CDR2 ANQGSEA. The CDR3 is CSVLGENEQFF. As DNA, the CDR3 is TGCAGCGTTTTGGGGGAAAATGAGCAGTTCTTC.

The V call is TRBV6-6, the J call TRBJ1-1; TRBD1 might be the D (6 bases). CDR3 length equals 14 residues. V was pared by 6 bases and J by 4 bases, with 15 bases between. CDR1 and CDR2 (germline): MNHNY, SVGAGI (reference sequence). CDR3 nucleotide sequence: TGTGCCAGCAGACGCACAGGGTCCGGCACTGAAGCTTTCTTT. Its translation is CASRRTGSGTEAFF.

This clonotype was detected only a few times. The chain links TRBV28 to TRBJ1-4; no firm D call. The CDR3 totals 15 residues. With 1 base removed from V and 1 base from J, the gap between germline ends came to 7 bases. CDR1 is MDHEN and CDR2 is SYDVKM in the germline V gene. This CDR3 reads CASSLSPGTNEKLFF. DNA of the CDR3: TGTGCCAGCAGTTTATCCCCAGGAACTAATGAAAAACTGTTTTTT.

Many counts were recorded for this clonotype. The genes are TRBV29-1 and TRBJ1-1; no clear D gene. Germline CDR1 is SQVTM and CDR2 is ANQGSEA. The V and J ends lost 7 bases and 5 bases respectively, with 8 bases between them. The CDR3 consists of 10 residues. The CDR3, as DNA: TGCAGCGCTCTCCCAACTGAAGCTTTCTTT. It specifies CSALPTEAFF.